The sequence of this T cell receptor beta chain was determined in a study of Ad26.COV2.S vaccination and SARS-CoV-2 variants. Study in general: COV1001, an Ad26.COV2.S trial, supplied this vaccine-arm donor. Participants got Ad26.COV2.S intramuscularly, once or twice 56 days apart. Overall study findings and caveats: Possibly, TCR breadth and depth analyses underestimated total T cell responses.

Sequencing was performed with immunoSEQ multiplex PCR; in TCRdb, only in-frame clones are kept and a portion is missing. Counted here are under 500,000 clones, around 92% occurring once; the ten biggest clones make up about 1.7%. Sample treatment: 19 received Ad26.COV2.S at low or high dose, single or two shots; roughly five received placebo; per-sample allocation not given. Samples were taken on day 63 after the first vaccine or placebo injection. Vaccination used an Ad26 vector expressing Wuhan-strain SARS-CoV-2 spike. As regards this clone: Its cognate antigen is unknown.

Germline V gives CDR1 MNHEY, CDR2 SMNVEV (reference sequence). The CDR3 has 13 amino acids. V was trimmed by 6 bases and J by 4 bases, leaving 12 bases between them. The sample here was peripheral blood, taken in a trial of Ad26.COV2.S vaccine versus placebo. This sequence originates from a person between 18 and 65 years old who received the Ad26.COV2.S COVID-19 vaccine or a placebo. The chain links TRBV27 to TRBJ1-2; D is unclear. The CDR3 protein is CASSQAAGYGYTF. CDR3 in DNA: TGTGCCAGCAGCCAAGCTGCTGGCTATGGCTACACCTTC.